This TCR beta chain was recorded in a study of breast tumors, draining lymph nodes, adjacent tissues (dated by TCRdb to 2015 to 2016). Concerning the study at large: In breast cancer patients, the study compared the TCR beta repertoires of tumor, adjacent nontumor tissue and axillary lymph nodes. The study was designed to assess the relationships and possible T-cell exchange between tumor, surrounding tissue and draining lymph node repertoires in human breast cancer. General findings and caveats noted by the study authors: The data were judged consistent with most tumor T cells deriving from the lymph node and then expanding within tumor tissue. Tumor and nontumor tissue repertoires were significantly more similar in luminal-like than in basal-like breast cancer. Rather than being directly demonstrated, the conclusion that tumor T cells originate in lymph nodes was presented as consistent with a hypothesis. Tumor T-cell repertoires showed less diversity than lymph node repertoires and more diversity than nontumor tissue repertoires, and tumor T-cell repertoires showed preferential V and J gene usage.

The listed sequencing device is Illumina HiSeq 2000. Multiplex PCR amplification was used to build the TCR beta chain libraries. High-throughput sequencing was used to analyze the amplified TCR beta chain products. TCRdb passed the public sequencing reads through fastp at Q25 and MiXCR, retaining productive beta sequences. Rows merge per CDR3 protein into single entries with the most common DNA and genes. The sample profile shows approximately 21,000 distinct CDR3 sequences; about 41% of them were found once. Approximately 25% of the sample comes from the top ten. As for this clonotype: The antigen it recognizes is unknown. Base qualities are not provided; no much larger clone lies one nucleotide away.

CDR1 and CDR2 are drawn from the germline V gene (reference sequence): DFQATT, SNEGSKA. V and J are trimmed by 5 bases and 1 base, and the gene matches miss 4 bases of the junction. Including cysteine and phenylalanine, the CDR3 has 14 amino acids. CDR3 DNA is the only sequence kept; it has 42 bases, read in frame from the first base. Sequencing was carried out using breast tumor tissue. The chain is assembled from TRBV20-1 and TRBJ2-5; 10 middle bases align to TRBD2. The source of this sequence is a female donor with breast cancer. Some clones in this sample may be carry-over from other donors' samples. The nucleotide sequence reads as follows: TGCAGTGCTTTAGCGGGGGGATCCCAAGAGACCCAGTACTTC. Translated, this gives CSALAGGSQETQYF.